This T cell receptor beta chain was sequenced in a study of response to subunit inactivated influenza vaccine. V gave up 5 bases and J gave up 8 bases; unmatched junction bases: 6. The CDR3 loop spans 14 amino acids. Looked up from germline, CDR1 is LGHNA and CDR2 is YNFKEQ. MiXCR was run by TCRdb on the RT-PCR reads, yielding one entry per CDR3 protein. Among some 540,000 distinct CDR3 sequences listed, under 30% were seen once. These sequences were also reported in another study, on T cells expressing NK-cell markers. As reported in that work: The authors made TCR beta cDNA libraries by 5'RACE template switching. This switching added a universal primer site and UMIs. HCMV specificity of the expanded NKG2C+ T cell clones was not established.

The sequence derives from a man over 45 who received an inactivated influenza vaccine. V usage is TRBV4-2 and J usage is TRBJ1-4; TRBD1 matches 9 bases. The sequencing used CD4+ T cells sorted from PBMCs, collected 12 days after vaccination. The CDR3 here is CASSILDRGEKLFF. CDR3 coding DNA: TGTGCCAGCAGCATTCTAGACAGGGGGGAAAAACTGTTTTTT.